This entry is about one T cell receptor beta chain. In the original processing: Nucleated cell counts were estimated from reference gene primer amplification. The assay was immunoSEQ multiplex PCR, and TCRdb's table has in-frame clones only and misses some. V, J and clone size were drawn from that table, and D and trimming were deduced from the DNA. The sample gives a few hundred thousand clones, about nine tenths of which show up once; around 4.5% is in the top ten. This entry comes from a study of blood T cell repertoires in COVID-19. Overall study: The study drew acute and convalescent COVID-19 samples from the United States, Italy and Spain. T cells, B-cell-depleted T cells, or PBMCs provided the cDNA or gDNA that served as material.

The clonotype was recovered from a man aged 50 to 60 with acute or convalescent COVID-19. Sample: peripheral blood.

CDR3 loop: CASSLVGRGNYGYTF. The CDR3 nucleotides are TGTGCCAGCAGCTTAGTTGGCAGGGGGAACTATGGCTACACCTTC. J is TRBJ1-2 and V is TRBV7-8; TRBD1 agrees at 7 bases. V lost 1 base and J lost 2; bases outside the gene matches: 4. Germline CDR1 reads SGHVS; CDR2 reads FQNEAQ. The CDR3 length is 15 residues.